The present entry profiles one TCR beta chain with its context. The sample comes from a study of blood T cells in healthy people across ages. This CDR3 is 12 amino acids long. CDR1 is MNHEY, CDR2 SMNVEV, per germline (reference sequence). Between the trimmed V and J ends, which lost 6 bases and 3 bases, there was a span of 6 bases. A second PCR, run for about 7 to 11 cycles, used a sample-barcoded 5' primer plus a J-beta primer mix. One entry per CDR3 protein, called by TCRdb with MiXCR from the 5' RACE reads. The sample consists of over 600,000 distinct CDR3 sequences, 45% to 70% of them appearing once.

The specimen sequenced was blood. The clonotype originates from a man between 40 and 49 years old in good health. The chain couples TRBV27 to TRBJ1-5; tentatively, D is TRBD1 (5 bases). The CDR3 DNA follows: TGTGCCAGCAGGGGGCTCAATCAGCCCCAGCATTTT. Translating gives CASRGLNQPQHF.